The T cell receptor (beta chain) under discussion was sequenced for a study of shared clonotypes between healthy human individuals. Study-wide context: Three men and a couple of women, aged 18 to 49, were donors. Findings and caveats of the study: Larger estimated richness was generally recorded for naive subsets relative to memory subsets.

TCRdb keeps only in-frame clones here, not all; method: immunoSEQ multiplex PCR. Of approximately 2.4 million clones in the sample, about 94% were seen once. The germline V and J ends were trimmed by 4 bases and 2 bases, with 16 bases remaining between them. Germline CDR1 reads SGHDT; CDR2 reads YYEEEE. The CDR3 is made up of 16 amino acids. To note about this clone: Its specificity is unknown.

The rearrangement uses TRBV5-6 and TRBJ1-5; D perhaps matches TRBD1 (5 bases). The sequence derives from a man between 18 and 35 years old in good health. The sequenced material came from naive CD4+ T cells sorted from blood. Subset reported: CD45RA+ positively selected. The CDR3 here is CASSEAGPLGNQPQHF. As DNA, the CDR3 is TGTGCCAGCAGCGAAGCGGGGCCACTAGGCAATCAGCCCCAGCATTTT.